The next 30 T cell receptor beta chains were all read from a single sample in a study of radiation and T cells in renal cell carcinoma. Only in-frame clones appear in the TCRdb table, and some are missing; sequencing was by immunoSEQ multiplex PCR. This sample carries about 130,000 clones, 82% of them seen once, and the ten largest clones take about 3%. Time point in this sample: baseline pretreatment blood. Treatment: 15 Gy SBRT to primary tumor, nephrectomy 4 weeks later. The sample in question was blood, obtained from a patient whose treatment included radiotherapy and nephrectomy. These receptors were obtained from an older woman with renal cell carcinoma.

The chain carries TRBV5-1 and TRBJ2-7; the D is unclear. V was trimmed by 5 bases and J by 2 bases, leaving 11 bases between them. There are 13 residues in the CDR3. The germline V gene encodes CDR1 SGHRS and CDR2 YFSETQ. In DNA form, the CDR3 reads TGCGCCAGCAGGTCCGGGTCTGCCTACGAGCAGTACTTC. Translated: CASRSGSAYEQYF.

V is TRBV7-3 and J is TRBJ2-2, with 8 nucleotides matching TRBD2. V trimming: 4 bases; J trimming: 4 bases; junction bases outside the gene matches: 8. CDR1 and CDR2 from the germline V gene are SGHTA and FQGTGA. This CDR3 has 16 residues. The CDR3 sequence is CASSSLAAPVTGELFF. As DNA, the CDR3 is TGTGCCAGCAGCTCACTAGCGGCGCCGGTCACCGGGGAGCTGTTTTTT.

In its sample, this clone was seen a few times. The chain combines TRBV5-1 with TRBJ1-1; TRBD1 agrees at 7 bases. This CDR3 region has 14 residues. Germline lookup yields CDR1 SGHRS and CDR2 YFSETQ. V lost 0 bases to trimming and J lost 5 bases; unmatched junction nucleotides: 4. Here the CDR3 reads CASSLEGAETEAFF. The CDR3 DNA follows: TGCGCCAGCAGCTTGGAGGGGGCGGAAACTGAAGCTTTCTTT.

The DNA for the CDR3 is TGTGCCACCAAGTCTGTAAACTATGGCTACACCTTC. Translation: CATKSVNYGYTF. This chain uses TRBV28 with TRBJ1-2; D is unresolved. The V gene lost 10 bases and the J gene lost 2 bases, with 11 bases spanning the gap. The CDR3 covers 12 residues. CDR1 is MDHEN and CDR2 is SYDVKM in the germline V gene.

Concerning this clone itself: This sample also contains other DNA sequences that code for the same CDR3. J is TRBJ2-3 and V is TRBV28, with a possible D match to TRBD2 (5 bases). The CDR3 is made up of 14 amino acids. The germline V and J ends were trimmed by 1 base and 2 bases, with 7 bases remaining between them. CDR1 MDHEN and CDR2 SYDVKM come from the germline V gene. CDR3 DNA: TGTGCCAGCAGTTTATCGGGGTTCACAGATACGCAGTATTTT. This codes for CASSLSGFTDTQYF.

This clone was counted a single time. The rearrangement uses TRBV28 and TRBJ2-5; D is possibly TRBD2 (6 bases). The CDR3 runs 15 residues. The germline V and J ends were trimmed by 3 bases and 1 base, with 12 bases remaining between them. CDR1 and CDR2 (germline): MDHEN, SYDVKM. The CDR3 spells CASSFSLALQETQYF. The DNA for the CDR3 is TGTGCCAGCAGTTTTTCGCTAGCGCTCCAAGAGACCCAGTACTTC.

The chain couples TRBV11-2 to TRBJ2-3; D is unresolved. The germline gives CDR1 SGHAT, CDR2 FQNNGV. The CDR3 length is 15 residues. Deletions cut 5 bases from V and 0 bases from J, with 12 bases between. The CDR3, as DNA: TGTGCCAGCAGCACAACGTTCGGTAGCACAGATACGCAGTATTTT. Amino acid sequence: CASSTTFGSTDTQYF.

The genes are TRBV2 and TRBJ1-2; D unresolved. The CDR3 has 14 amino acids. Germline V lookup: CDR1 SNHLY, CDR2 FYNNEI. Trimming left V 7 bases short and J 0 bases short, with 12 bases between. For the CDR3, the DNA is TGTGCCAGCACCGAAATCGAAGCTAACTATGGCTACACCTTC. Encoded protein: CASTEIEANYGYTF.

J is TRBJ1-2 and V is TRBV27, with TRBD1 identical over 11 bases. From germline, CDR1 is MNHEY and CDR2 SMNVEV (reference sequence). CDR3 length: 18 residues. Unmatched junction bases numbered 15, after V lost 5 bases and J lost 4 bases. In DNA, the CDR3 is TGTGCCAGCAGTACCCGTTGGGACAGGGGGGGAAACTTCTATGGCTACACCTTC. Translating it yields CASSTRWDRGGNFYGYTF.

The rearrangement links TRBV6-4 to TRBJ2-1; perhaps TRBD1 as D (5 bases). The germline gives CDR1 MRHNA, CDR2 SNTAGT. The CDR3 consists of 15 residues. The V end was cut by 3 bases, the J end by 0 bases, with 9 bases between. The CDR3 sequence is CASSEQASSYNEQFF. For the CDR3, the DNA is TGTGCCAGCAGTGAACAGGCCAGCTCCTACAATGAGCAGTTCTTC.

V gene TRBV21-1 combines with J gene TRBJ1-5. TRBV21-1 is assigned pseudogene status. This CDR3 contains 13 residues. This chain's CDR3 is CASSNYHNQPQHF. The DNA for the CDR3 is TGTGCCAGCAGCAACTACCACAATCAGCCCCAGCATTTT.

The V and J genes are TRBV7-8 and TRBJ2-3, with D unclear. V lost 5 bases to trimming and J lost 5 bases, with 8 bases between them. Germline V gene sequence: CDR1 SGHVS, CDR2 FQNEAQ. This CDR3 has 12 residues. CDR3 DNA sequence: TGTGCCAGCAGCCCAACGATAGATACGCAGTATTTT. Translation gives CASSPTIDTQYF.

The chain combines TRBV4-1 with TRBJ2-7; perhaps TRBD2 as D (5 bases). The ends were cut back, 2 bases at V and 6 bases at J, with 14 bases in the middle. This CDR3 contains 14 residues. Per the germline V gene, CDR1 is MGHRA and CDR2 is YSYEKL. CDR3 loop: CASSQRHGGVEQYF. The CDR3 region has the DNA TGCGCCAGCAGCCAACGCCACGGAGGCGTCGAGCAGTACTTC.

The chain combines TRBV7-9 with TRBJ2-1; D ambiguous. This CDR3 contains 14 residues. V gave up 0 bases and J gave up 4 bases, with 7 bases separating them. CDR1 is SEHNR and CDR2 is FQNEAQ in the germline V gene (reference sequence). CDR3 bases: TGTGCCAGCAGCTTAGCGACACAATACAATGAGCAGTTCTTC. As protein: CASSLATQYNEQFF.

V gene TRBV4-2 combines with J gene TRBJ1-2; tentative D call: TRBD1 (5 bases). The CDR3 runs to 17 residues. In germline, CDR1 is LGHNA, CDR2 YNFKEQ. Trimming removed 3 bases from V and 3 bases from J, with 20 bases in between. CDR3 residues: CASSQPPGRSTYYGYTF. CDR3 DNA: TGTGCCAGCAGCCAGCCGCCGGGACGGTCAACCTACTATGGCTACACCTTC.

V is TRBV2 and J is TRBJ2-5; the D call may be TRBD1 or TRBD2 (5 bases each). The germline V and J ends were trimmed by 6 bases and 1 base, with 12 bases remaining between them. The germline V gene encodes CDR1 SNHLY and CDR2 FYNNEI. The CDR3 contains 14 residues. The CDR3: CASSPGQSQETQYF. CDR3 coding DNA: TGTGCCAGCAGCCCGGGGCAGAGCCAAGAGACCCAGTACTTC.

The gene calls are TRBV9 and TRBJ2-5, with 8 bases that match TRBD2. This CDR3 is 14 amino acids long. Germline CDR1 and CDR2: SGDLS and YYNGEE. V gave up 1 base and J gave up 5 bases; unmatched junction bases: 4. This CDR3 is CASSVIPGGETQYF. In DNA, the CDR3 is TGTGCCAGCAGCGTAATCCCGGGGGGGGAGACCCAGTACTTC.

The chain joins TRBV5-1 to TRBJ2-7, with no clear D. V dropped 0 bases and J dropped 0 bases, with 7 bases sitting between them. The CDR3 covers 14 residues. The V gene's germline CDR1 is SGHRS and CDR2 YFSETQ. The CDR3 region is CASSLGRASYEQYF. For the CDR3, the DNA is TGCGCCAGCAGCTTGGGACGGGCCTCCTACGAGCAGTACTTC.

V and J are TRBV10-1 and TRBJ2-3; no clear D. The germline V gene encodes CDR1 WNHNN and CDR2 SYGVQD (reference sequence). V lost 3 bases to trimming and J lost 1 base, with 5 bases between them. CDR3 size: 13 residues. CDR3 sequence: CASSDEGTDTQYF. DNA for the CDR3: TGCGCCAGCAGTGATGAGGGCACAGATACGCAGTATTTT.

This clone came up a few times. In DNA, the CDR3 is TGTGCCAGCAGTTTATACGGGGGGCGCCCTGGAGATACGCAGTATTTT. This translates into CASSLYGGRPGDTQYF. The rearrangement joins TRBV27 to TRBJ2-3; D may be TRBD2 (7 bases). The CDR3 loop spans 16 amino acids. V lost 1 base to trimming and J lost 5 bases, with 16 bases between them. Looked up from germline, CDR1 is MNHEY and CDR2 is SMNVEV (reference sequence).

The V call is TRBV27, the J call TRBJ2-7; tentatively, D is TRBD1 (5 bases). The CDR3 spans 14 residues. CDR1 MNHEY and CDR2 SMNVEV come from the germline V gene (reference sequence). V lost 2 bases to trimming and J lost 5 bases, with 13 bases between them. This CDR3 reads CASSLLGRVHEQYF. For the CDR3, the DNA is TGTGCCAGCAGTTTACTAGGCAGGGTCCACGAGCAGTACTTC.

This clone has more than one count but fewer than ten. The genes are TRBV4-3 and TRBJ2-3; unclear D gene. Between the trimmed V and J ends, which lost 5 bases and 5 bases, there was a span of 11 bases. The CDR3 sequence is 13 residues long. Germline V CDR1 and CDR2: LGHNA, YSLEER. CDR3 DNA sequence: TGCGCCAGCAGCTCATCGGCATTAGATACGCAGTATTTT. Residues: CASSSSALDTQYF.

The chain uses TRBV6-1 and TRBJ1-2, with 7 bases fitting TRBD1. J lost 5 bases, V lost 6 bases, and 12 bases had no gene match. CDR3 length equals 15 residues. The germline CDR1 and CDR2 sequences are MNHNS and SASEGT. This CDR3 is CASRENFGTDYGYTF. In nucleotides, the CDR3 is TGTGCCAGCAGAGAAAATTTCGGGACAGATTATGGCTACACCTTC.

The chain combines TRBV6-5 with TRBJ1-4; D possibly corresponds to TRBD1 (6 bases). Trimming pared 6 bases from V and 10 bases from J, leaving 15 bases between. The germline V gene encodes CDR1 MNHEY and CDR2 SVGAGI. The CDR3 loop spans 13 amino acids. CDR3 sequence: CASRTQGVGKLFF. CDR3 bases: TGTGCCAGCAGAACACAGGGAGTCGGAAAACTGTTTTTT.

The V call is TRBV15, the J call TRBJ2-7; D possibly corresponds to TRBD1 (6 bases). The CDR3 is 14 residues long. The V end was cut by 3 bases, the J end by 2 bases, with 11 bases between. The germline CDR1 and CDR2 sequences are LNHNV and YYDKDF (reference sequence). The CDR3 DNA is TGTGCCACCAGCAGTATAAACAGGGCCTACGAGCAGTACTTC. Translating gives CATSSINRAYEQYF. Complete variable domain (other parts from reference TRBV15 and TRBJ2-7): DAMVIQNPRYQVTQFGKPVTLSCSQTLNHNVMYWYQQKSSQAPKLLFHYYDKDFNNEADTPDNFQSRRPNTSFCFLDIRSPGLGDTAMYLCATSSINRAYEQYFGPGTRLTVT.

The CDR3 sequence is CASSPLGQGAINQPQHF. In DNA, the CDR3 is TGTGCCAGCTCACCCCTGGGACAGGGGGCGATTAATCAGCCCCAGCATTTT. The rearrangement joins TRBV18 to TRBJ1-5; 12 positions agree with TRBD1. V lost 3 bases and J lost 4; bases outside the gene matches: 7. CDR3 length: 17 amino acids. CDR1 is KGHSH, CDR2 LQKENI, per germline.

This rearrangement joins TRBV6-6 to TRBJ1-3, with D unclear. The CDR3 is made up of 15 amino acids. The germline V gene encodes CDR1 MNHNY and CDR2 SVGAGI (reference sequence). V was shortened by 6 bases and J by 1 base, with 13 bases between the two germline ends. The CDR3 DNA follows: TGTGCCAGCAGGGCAGGAATGCTTTCTGGAAACACCATATATTTT. Translated: CASRAGMLSGNTIYF.

The J gene is TRBJ2-1, the V gene TRBV11-2; D is perhaps TRBD1 (5 bases). The CDR3 contains 12 residues. Germline V lookup: CDR1 SGHAT, CDR2 FQNNGV. The V end lost 5 bases, the J end lost 8 bases, and 10 bases lay between the germline ends. CDR3 DNA: TGTGCCAGCAGCCCTCAGGGCCATGAGCAGTTCTTC. Translating it yields CASSPQGHEQFF. Full variable domain (remainder filled in from reference TRBV11-2 and TRBJ2-1): EAGVAQSPRYKIIEKRQSVAFWCNPISGHATLYWYQQILGQGPKLLIQFQNNGVVDDSQLPKDRFSAERLKGVDSTLKIQPAKLEDSAVYLCASSPQGHEQFFGPGTRLTVL.

The chain uses TRBV6-4 and TRBJ1-2; unclear D gene. Germline CDR1 and CDR2: MRHNA and SNTAGT. The CDR3 contains 13 residues. Between the trimmed V and J ends, which lost 5 bases and 7 bases, there was a span of 14 bases. This chain's CDR3 is CASSLDRGSGYTF. The DNA for the CDR3 is TGTGCCAGCAGTCTGGACCGTGGTAGTGGCTACACCTTC.

V usage is TRBV9 and J usage is TRBJ1-2; 7 positions match TRBD1. The CDR3 is 14 amino acids. Looked up from germline, CDR1 is SGDLS and CDR2 is YYNGEE. The V gene end was trimmed by 3 bases and the J gene end by 4 bases; junction bases not matched to a gene: 6. The CDR3 loop reads CASSAEQGLYGYTF. Written as DNA, the CDR3 is TGTGCCAGCAGCGCCGAACAGGGGCTCTATGGCTACACCTTC.